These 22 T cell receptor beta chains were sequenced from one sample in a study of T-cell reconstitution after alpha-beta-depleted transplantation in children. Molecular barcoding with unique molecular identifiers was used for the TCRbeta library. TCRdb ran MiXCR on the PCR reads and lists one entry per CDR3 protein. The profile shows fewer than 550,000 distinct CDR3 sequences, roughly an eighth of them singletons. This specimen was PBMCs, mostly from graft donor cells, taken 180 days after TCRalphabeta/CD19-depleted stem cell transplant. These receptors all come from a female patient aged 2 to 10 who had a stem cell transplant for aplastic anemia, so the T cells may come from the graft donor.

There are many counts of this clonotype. This CDR3 is CASSWGHNTEAFF. CDR3 nucleotide sequence: TGTGCCAGCTCCTGGGGACATAACACTGAAGCTTTCTTT. The chain couples TRBV18 to TRBJ1-1; TRBD1 might be the D (6 bases). Germline lookup yields CDR1 KGHSH and CDR2 LQKENI. The CDR3 contains 13 residues. Trimming stripped 6 bases from V and 2 bases from J, with 10 bases between.

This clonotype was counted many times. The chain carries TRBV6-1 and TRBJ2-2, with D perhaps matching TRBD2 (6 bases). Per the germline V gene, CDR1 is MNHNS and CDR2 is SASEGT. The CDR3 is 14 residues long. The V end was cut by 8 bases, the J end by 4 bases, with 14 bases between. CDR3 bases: TGTGCCAGCGGGGGAGGTATCGGCACCGGGGAGCTGTTTTTT. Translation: CASGGGIGTGELFF.

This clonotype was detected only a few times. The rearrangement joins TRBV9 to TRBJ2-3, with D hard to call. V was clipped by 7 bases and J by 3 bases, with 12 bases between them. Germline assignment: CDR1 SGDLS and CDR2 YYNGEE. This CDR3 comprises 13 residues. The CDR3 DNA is TGTGCCAGCTCGAGGTCCGATACAGATACGCAGTATTTT. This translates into CASSRSDTDTQYF. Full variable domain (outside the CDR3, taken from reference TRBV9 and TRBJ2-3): DSGVTQTPKHLITATGQRVTLRCSPRSGDLSVYWYQQSLDQGLQFLIQYYNGEERAKGNILERFSAQQFPDLHSELNLSSLELGDSALYFCASSRSDTDTQYFGPGTRLTVL.

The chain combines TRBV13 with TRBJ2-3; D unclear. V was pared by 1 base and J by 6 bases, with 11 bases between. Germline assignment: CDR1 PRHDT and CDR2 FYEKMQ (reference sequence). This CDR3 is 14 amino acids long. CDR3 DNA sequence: TGTGCCAGCAGCTTAGCCTTTAGTTACGATACGCAGTATTTT. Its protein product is CASSLAFSYDTQYF.

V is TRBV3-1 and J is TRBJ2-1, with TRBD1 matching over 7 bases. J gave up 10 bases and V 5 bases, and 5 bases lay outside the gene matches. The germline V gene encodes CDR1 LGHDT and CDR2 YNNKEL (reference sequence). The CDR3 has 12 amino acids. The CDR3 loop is CASSEGALEQFF. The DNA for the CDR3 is TGTGCCAGCAGCGAGGGGGCCCTCGAGCAGTTCTTC.

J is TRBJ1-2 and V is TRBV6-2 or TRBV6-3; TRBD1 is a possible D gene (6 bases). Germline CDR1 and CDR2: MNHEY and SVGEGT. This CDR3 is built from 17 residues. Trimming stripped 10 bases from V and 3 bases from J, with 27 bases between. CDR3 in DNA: TGTGCCACCATTGGGGGGCAAACCGGGTCTGGAGACTATGGCTACACCTTC. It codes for CATIGGQTGSGDYGYTF.

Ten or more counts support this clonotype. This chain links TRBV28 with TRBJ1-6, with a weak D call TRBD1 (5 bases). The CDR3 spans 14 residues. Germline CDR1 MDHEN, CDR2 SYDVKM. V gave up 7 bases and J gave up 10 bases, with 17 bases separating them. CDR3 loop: CASTPGQGGSPLHF. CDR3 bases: TGTGCCAGCACCCCGGGGCAGGGAGGGTCACCCCTCCACTTT.

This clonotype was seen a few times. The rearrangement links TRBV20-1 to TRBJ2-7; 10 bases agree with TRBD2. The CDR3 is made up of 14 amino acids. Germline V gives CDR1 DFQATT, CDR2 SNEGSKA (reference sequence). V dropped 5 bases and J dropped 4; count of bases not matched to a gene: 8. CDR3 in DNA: TGCAGTGCTCCTGGACTAGCGGAAAATTACGAGCAGTACTTC. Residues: CSAPGLAENYEQYF.

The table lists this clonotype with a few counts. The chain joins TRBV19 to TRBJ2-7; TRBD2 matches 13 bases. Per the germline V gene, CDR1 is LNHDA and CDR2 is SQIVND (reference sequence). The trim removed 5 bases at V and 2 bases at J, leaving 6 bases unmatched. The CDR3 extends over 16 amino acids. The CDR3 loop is CASSPSGLAGPYEQYF. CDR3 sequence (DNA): TGTGCCAGTAGTCCTTCGGGACTAGCGGGACCCTACGAGCAGTACTTC.

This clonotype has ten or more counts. CDR3 residues: CASSMGRNTDTQYF. In DNA form, the CDR3 reads TGTGCCAGCAGCATGGGACGGAACACAGATACGCAGTATTTT. The gene calls are TRBV7-9 and TRBJ2-3, with D possibly called TRBD1 or TRBD2 (5 bases each). CDR3 size: 14 residues. Germline values: CDR1 SEHNR, CDR2 FQNEAQ (reference sequence). Deletions cut 5 bases from V and 2 bases from J, with 11 bases between.

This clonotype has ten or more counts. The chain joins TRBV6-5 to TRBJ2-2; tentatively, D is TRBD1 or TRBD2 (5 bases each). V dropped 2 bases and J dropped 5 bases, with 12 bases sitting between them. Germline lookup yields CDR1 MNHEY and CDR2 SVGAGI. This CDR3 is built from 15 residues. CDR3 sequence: CASSYEGRRTGELFF. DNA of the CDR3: TGTGCCAGCAGTTACGAGGGGCGCCGAACCGGGGAGCTGTTTTTT.

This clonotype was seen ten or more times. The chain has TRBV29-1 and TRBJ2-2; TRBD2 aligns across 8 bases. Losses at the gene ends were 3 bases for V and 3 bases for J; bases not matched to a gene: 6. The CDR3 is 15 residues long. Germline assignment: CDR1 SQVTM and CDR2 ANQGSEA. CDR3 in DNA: TGCAGCGTTGATGGGTCTAGCGGGTACACCGGGGAGCTGTTTTTT. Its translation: CSVDGSSGYTGELFF.

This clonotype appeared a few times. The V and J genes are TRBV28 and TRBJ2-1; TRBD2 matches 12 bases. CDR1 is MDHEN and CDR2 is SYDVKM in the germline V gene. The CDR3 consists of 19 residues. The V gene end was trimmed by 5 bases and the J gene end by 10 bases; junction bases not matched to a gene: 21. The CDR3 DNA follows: TGTGCCAGCAGTCTGACTAGCGGGAGACCTCCCAGCTTCTACGGGGAGCAGTTCTTC. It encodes CASSLTSGRPPSFYGEQFF.

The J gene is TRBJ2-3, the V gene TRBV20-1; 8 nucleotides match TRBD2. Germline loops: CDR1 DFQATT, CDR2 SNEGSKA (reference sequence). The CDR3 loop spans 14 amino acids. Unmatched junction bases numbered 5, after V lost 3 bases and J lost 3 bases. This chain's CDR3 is CSARSAGGTDTQYF. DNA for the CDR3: TGCAGTGCTAGGTCCGCGGGAGGAACAGATACGCAGTATTTT.

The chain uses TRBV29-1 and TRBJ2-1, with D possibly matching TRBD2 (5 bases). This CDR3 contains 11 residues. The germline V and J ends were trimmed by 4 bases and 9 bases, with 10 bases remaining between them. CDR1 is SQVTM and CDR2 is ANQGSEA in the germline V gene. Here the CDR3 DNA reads TGCAGCGTTGGGTACGGGGTTGAGCAGTTCTTC. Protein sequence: CSVGYGVEQFF.

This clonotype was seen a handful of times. The CDR3 protein is CASSPNRGQGTEAFF. The CDR3 coding sequence is TGTGCCAGCTCACCAAACCGGGGACAGGGGACTGAAGCTTTCTTT. The J gene is TRBJ1-1, the V gene TRBV18, with 10 bases matching TRBD1. Germline CDR1 reads KGHSH; CDR2 reads LQKENI. The V segment lost 2 bases and the J segment 5 bases; nucleotides outside the gene matches: 5. The CDR3 consists of 15 residues.

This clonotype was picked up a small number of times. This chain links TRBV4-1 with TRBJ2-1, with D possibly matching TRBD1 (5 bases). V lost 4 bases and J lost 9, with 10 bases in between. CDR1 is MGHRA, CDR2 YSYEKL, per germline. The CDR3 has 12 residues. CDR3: CASSPSRGEQFF. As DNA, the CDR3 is TGCGCCAGCAGCCCATCTAGGGGTGAGCAGTTCTTC.

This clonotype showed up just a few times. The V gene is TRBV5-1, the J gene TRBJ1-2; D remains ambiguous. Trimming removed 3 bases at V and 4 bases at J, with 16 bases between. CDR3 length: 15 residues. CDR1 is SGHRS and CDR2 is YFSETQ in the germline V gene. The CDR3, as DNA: TGCGCCAGCAGCTCGGACCGAGGCAGTCCCTATGGCTACACCTTC. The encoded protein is CASSSDRGSPYGYTF.

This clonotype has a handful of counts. The CDR3 nucleotides are TGTGCCAGCAGCGAGGGACCGCTCATCTATGGCTACACCTTC. Its translation is CASSEGPLIYGYTF. This chain joins TRBV12-3 or TRBV12-4 and TRBJ1-2; weak D call: TRBD1 (5 bases). CDR3 length: 14 residues. The ends were cut back, 6 bases at V and 4 bases at J, with 15 bases in the middle.

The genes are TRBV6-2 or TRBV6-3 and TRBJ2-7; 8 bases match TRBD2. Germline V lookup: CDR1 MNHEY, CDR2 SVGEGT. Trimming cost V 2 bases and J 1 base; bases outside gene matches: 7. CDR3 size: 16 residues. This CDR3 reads CASSYQAGAPSYEQYV. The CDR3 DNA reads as TGTGCCAGCAGTTACCAAGCGGGAGCCCCTTCCTACGAGCAGTACGTC.

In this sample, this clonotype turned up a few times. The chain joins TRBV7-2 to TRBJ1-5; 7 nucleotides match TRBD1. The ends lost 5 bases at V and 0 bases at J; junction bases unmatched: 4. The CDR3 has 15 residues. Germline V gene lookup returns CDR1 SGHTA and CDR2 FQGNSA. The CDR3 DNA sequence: TGTGCCAGCAGCCGGGACAGCAATAGCAATCAGCCCCAGCATTTT. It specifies CASSRDSNSNQPQHF.

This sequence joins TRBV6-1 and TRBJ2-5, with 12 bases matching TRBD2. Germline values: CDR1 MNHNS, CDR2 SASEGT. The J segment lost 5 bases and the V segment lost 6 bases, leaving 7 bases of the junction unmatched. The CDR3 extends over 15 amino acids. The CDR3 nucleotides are TGTGCCAGCAGCAATCGACTAGCGGGAGACGAGACCCAGTACTTC. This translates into CASSNRLAGDETQYF.